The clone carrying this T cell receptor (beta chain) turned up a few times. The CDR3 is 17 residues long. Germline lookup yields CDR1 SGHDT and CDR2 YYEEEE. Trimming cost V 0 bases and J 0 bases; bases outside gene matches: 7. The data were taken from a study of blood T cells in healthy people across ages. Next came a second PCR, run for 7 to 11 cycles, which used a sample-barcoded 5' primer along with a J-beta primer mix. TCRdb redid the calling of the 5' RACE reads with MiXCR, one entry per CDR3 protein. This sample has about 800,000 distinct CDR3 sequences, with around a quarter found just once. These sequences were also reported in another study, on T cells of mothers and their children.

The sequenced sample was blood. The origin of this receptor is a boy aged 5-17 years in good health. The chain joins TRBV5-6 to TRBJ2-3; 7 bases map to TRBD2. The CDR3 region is CASSLVGWRGSTDTQYF. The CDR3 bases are TGTGCCAGCAGCTTGGTGGGCTGGCGGGGGAGCACAGATACGCAGTATTTT.